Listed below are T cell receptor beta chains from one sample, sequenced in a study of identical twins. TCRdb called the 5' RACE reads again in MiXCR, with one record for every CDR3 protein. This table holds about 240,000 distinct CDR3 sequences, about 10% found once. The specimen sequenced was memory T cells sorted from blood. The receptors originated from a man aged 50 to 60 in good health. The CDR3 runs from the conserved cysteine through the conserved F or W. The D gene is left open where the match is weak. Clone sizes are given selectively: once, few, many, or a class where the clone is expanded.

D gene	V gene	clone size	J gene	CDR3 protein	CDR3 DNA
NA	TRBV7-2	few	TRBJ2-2	CASSLARGAGELFF	TGTGCCAGCAGCTTAGCGCGGGGCGCCGGGGAGCTGTTTTTT
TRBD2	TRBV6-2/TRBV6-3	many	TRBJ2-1	CASRPTSGRLGEQFF	TGTGCCAGCAGACCCACTAGCGGCCGATTGGGTGAGCAGTTCTTC
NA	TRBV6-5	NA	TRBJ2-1	CASRTLGDEQFF	TGTGCCAGCAGAACATTAGGGGATGAGCAGTTCTTC
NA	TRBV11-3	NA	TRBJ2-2	CASSLEGVRAGELFF	TGTGCCAGCAGCTTAGAGGGAGTTCGGGCCGGGGAGCTGTTTTTT
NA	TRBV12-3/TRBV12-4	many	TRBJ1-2	CASSLSGIQDGYTF	TGTGCCAGCAGTTTAAGTGGGATACAGGATGGCTACACCTTC
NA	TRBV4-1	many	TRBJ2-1	CASSQEPSSSYNEQFF	TGCGCCAGCAGCCAAGAACCTAGCAGCTCCTACAATGAGCAGTTCTTC
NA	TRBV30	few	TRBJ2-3	CAWRRVPRGDTQYF	TGTGCCTGGAGAAGGGTCCCCCGAGGGGATACGCAGTATTTT
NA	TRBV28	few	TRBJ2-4	CASSFGRGSAKNIQYF	TGTGCCAGCAGTTTCGGCAGGGGATCGGCCAAAAACATTCAGTACTTC
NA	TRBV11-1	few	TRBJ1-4	CASSRIGHPSKLFF	TGTGCCAGCAGCCGTATTGGACACCCTTCGAAACTGTTTTTT
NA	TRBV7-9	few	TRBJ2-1	CASSLVEGGEQFF	TGTGCCAGCAGCTTAGTAGAAGGAGGAGAGCAGTTCTTC
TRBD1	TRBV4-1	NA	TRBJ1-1	CASSQVTGESWSAFF	TGCGCCAGCAGCCAAGTTACAGGGGAAAGTTGGTCAGCTTTCTTT
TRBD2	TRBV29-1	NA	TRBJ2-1	CSFLGGTSGGNEQFF	TGCAGCTTCCTAGGCGGGACTAGCGGGGGAAATGAGCAGTTCTTC
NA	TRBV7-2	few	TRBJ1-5	CASSPVGNQPQHF	TGTGCCAGCAGCCCCGTCGGCAATCAGCCCCAGCATTTT
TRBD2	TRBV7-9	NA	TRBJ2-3	CASSRPSGRGTDTQYF	TGTGCCAGCAGCCGCCCTAGCGGGAGAGGCACAGATACGCAGTATTTT
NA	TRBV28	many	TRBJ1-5	CATKGPSNQPQHF	TGTGCCACTAAGGGTCCTAGCAATCAGCCCCAGCATTTT
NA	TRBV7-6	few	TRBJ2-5	CASSFRQIQETQYF	TGTGCCAGCAGCTTTCGGCAGATACAAGAGACCCAGTACTTC
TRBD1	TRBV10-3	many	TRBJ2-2	CAISIQGRMNTGELFF	TGTGCCATCAGTATACAGGGGCGAATGAACACCGGGGAGCTGTTTTTT
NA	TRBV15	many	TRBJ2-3	CATSREPADTQYF	TGTGCCACCAGCAGAGAACCCGCAGATACGCAGTATTTT
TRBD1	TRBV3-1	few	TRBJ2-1	CASSRGQISYNEQFF	TGTGCCAGCAGCCGGGGACAGATTTCCTACAATGAGCAGTTCTTC
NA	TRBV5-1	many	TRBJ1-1	CASSLATSPGVVGTEAFF	TGCGCCAGCAGCTTGGCCACAAGCCCAGGGGTCGTAGGGACTGAAGCTTTCTTT
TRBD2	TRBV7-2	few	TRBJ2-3	CASSPALAGGSDTQYF	TGTGCCAGCAGCCCCGCCCTAGCGGGAGGTTCAGATACGCAGTATTTT
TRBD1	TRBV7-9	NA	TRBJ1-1	CASSSTGFAFF	TGTGCCAGCAGCTCGACAGGGTTTGCTTTCTTT
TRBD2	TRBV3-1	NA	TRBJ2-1	CASSRRPPGLAGAHGEQFF	TGTGCCAGCAGCCGGCGGCCACCGGGACTAGCGGGAGCCCATGGTGAGCAGTTCTTC
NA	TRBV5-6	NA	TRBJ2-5	CASSLWFGQGWETQYF	TGTGCCAGCAGCTTGTGGTTTGGGCAGGGCTGGGAGACCCAGTACTTC
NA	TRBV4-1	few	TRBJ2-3	CASSQEASPTRDTQYF	TGCGCCAGCAGCCAAGAGGCATCCCCCACCCGAGATACGCAGTATTTT
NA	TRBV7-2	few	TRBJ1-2	CASSLAEAIYGYTF	TGTGCCAGCAGCTTAGCGGAAGCTATCTATGGCTACACCTTC
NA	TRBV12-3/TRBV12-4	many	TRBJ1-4	CASSRGTTTNEKLFF	TGTGCCAGCAGCCGGGGGACAACAACTAATGAAAAACTGTTTTTT
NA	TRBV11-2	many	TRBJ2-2	CASSLERSLTGELFF	TGTGCCAGCAGCTTAGAACGGTCGCTCACCGGGGAGCTGTTTTTT
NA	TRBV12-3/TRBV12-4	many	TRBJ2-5	CASSLGGVFQETQYF	TGTGCCAGCAGTTTAGGGGGGGTCTTCCAAGAGACCCAGTACTTC
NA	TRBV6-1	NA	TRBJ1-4	CASSPDSHNEKLFF	TGTGCCAGCAGCCCGGACAGCCATAATGAAAAACTGTTTTTT
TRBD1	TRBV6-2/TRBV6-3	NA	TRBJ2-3	CASSQPGQGADTQYF	TGTGCCAGCAGCCAACCGGGACAGGGTGCAGATACGCAGTATTTT
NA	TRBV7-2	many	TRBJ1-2	CASSLAADHYGYTF	TGTGCCAGCAGCTTAGCCGCGGATCACTATGGCTACACCTTC
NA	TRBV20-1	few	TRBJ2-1	CSARGPAGEQFF	TGCAGTGCTAGGGGTCCCGCTGGTGAGCAGTTCTTC
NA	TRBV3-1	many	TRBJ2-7	CASSQGGYEQYF	TGTGCCAGCAGCCAAGGGGGCTACGAGCAGTACTTC
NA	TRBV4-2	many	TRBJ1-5	CASSQDGTTTNQPQHF	TGTGCCAGCAGCCAAGATGGCACTACTACAAATCAGCCCCAGCATTTT
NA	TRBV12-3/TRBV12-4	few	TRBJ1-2	CASSHRTNYGYTF	TGTGCCAGCAGTCACAGGACAAACTATGGCTACACCTTC
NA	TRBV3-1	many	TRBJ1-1	CASSQGAGPTEAFF	TGTGCCAGCAGCCAAGGGGCAGGTCCTACTGAAGCTTTCTTT
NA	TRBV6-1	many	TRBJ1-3	CASTKQANSGNTIYF	TGTGCCAGCACCAAACAGGCTAACTCTGGAAACACCATATATTTT
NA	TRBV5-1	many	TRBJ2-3	CASSGGAGTPGTDTQYF	TGCGCCAGCAGCGGAGGAGCCGGGACACCAGGGACAGATACGCAGTATTTT
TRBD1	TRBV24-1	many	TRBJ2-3	CATSMTGFGTDTQYF	TGTGCCACCAGCATGACAGGGTTTGGCACAGATACGCAGTATTTT
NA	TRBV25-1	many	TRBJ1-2	CASSEYDRPYGYTF	TGTGCCAGCAGTGAATACGACAGACCCTATGGCTACACCTTC
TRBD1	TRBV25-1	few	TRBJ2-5	CASRSLGTEQETQYF	TGTGCCAGCAGATCCCTAGGGACAGAACAAGAGACCCAGTACTTC
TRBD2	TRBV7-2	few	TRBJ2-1	CASSIGTSPSYNEQFF	TGTGCCAGCAGCATCGGGACTAGCCCCAGCTACAATGAGCAGTTCTTC
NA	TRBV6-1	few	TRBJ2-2	CASSDMANTGELFF	TGTGCCAGCAGTGATATGGCGAACACCGGGGAGCTGTTTTTT
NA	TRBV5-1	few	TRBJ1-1	CASSLTFGATEAFF	TGCGCCAGCAGCTTGACCTTCGGGGCCACTGAAGCTTTCTTT
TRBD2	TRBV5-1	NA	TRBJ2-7	CASSLGTSGFSYEQYF	TGCGCCAGCAGCTTGGGGACTAGCGGGTTCTCCTACGAGCAGTACTTC
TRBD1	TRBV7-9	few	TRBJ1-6	CASSPFRGVWNSPLHF	TGTGCCAGCAGCCCATTCAGGGGGGTCTGGAATTCACCCCTCCACTTT
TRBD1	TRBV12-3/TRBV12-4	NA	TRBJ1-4	CASRRDSTIEKLFF	TGTGCCAGCAGAAGGGACAGCACAATTGAAAAACTGTTTTTT
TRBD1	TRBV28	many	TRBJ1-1	CASSLSGGSTEAFF	TGTGCCAGCAGTTTATCAGGGGGCAGTACTGAAGCTTTCTTT
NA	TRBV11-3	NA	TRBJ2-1	CASSLSDRSSYNEQFF	TGTGCCAGCAGCCTGTCCGACCGGAGCTCCTACAATGAGCAGTTCTTC
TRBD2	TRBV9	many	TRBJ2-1	CASSVRGGELAGGNEQFF	TGTGCCAGCAGCGTAAGGGGAGGGGAACTAGCGGGGGGGAATGAGCAGTTCTTC
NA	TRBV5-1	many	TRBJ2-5	CASRKRTEYQETQYF	TGCGCCAGCAGAAAAAGGACAGAGTACCAAGAGACCCAGTACTTC
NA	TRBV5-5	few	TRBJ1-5	CASSLEGQGTQPQHF	TGTGCCAGCAGCTTGGAGGGGCAGGGTACTCAGCCCCAGCATTTT